Presented here are 18 T cell receptor beta chains from one specimen sequenced in a study of T-cell memory formation after mild COVID-19 (dated by TCRdb to 2020 to 2022). Receptors were amplified or captured by 5' RACE. TCRdb names Illumina NovaSeq 6000 as the instrument used. TCRdb reanalyzed the raw reads on its own, using fastp at Q25 for trimming and MiXCR for clone calling, and kept in-frame beta chains. A single entry per CDR3 protein holds the most common genes and DNA from its merged rows. The sample table contains approximately 190,000 distinct CDR3 sequences; only one count was recorded for approximately 20% of them. The ten largest clonotypes hold roughly 2.4% of the sample. Specimen: PBMCs or a T cell subset sorted from them (not recorded which). All receptors come from an adult woman who had mild COVID-19 (a few samples of this study predate the infection). The sample titles of this study are shuffled in the database, so cell type and time point are left out; the donor was told from shared clones.

The chain carries TRBV12-3 or TRBV12-4 and TRBJ2-5, with D possibly called TRBD1 or TRBD2 (5 bases each). V was pared by 3 bases and J by 3 bases, with 5 bases between. The CDR3 has 12 residues. The CDR3 nucleotides are TGTGCCAGCAGTTTGGGGGAAGAGACCCAGTACTTC. Residues: CASSLGEETQYF.

The chain has TRBV12-3 or TRBV12-4 and TRBJ2-7; perhaps TRBD2 as D (7 bases). V lost 6 bases and J lost 1, with 13 bases in between. The CDR3 length is 14 residues. The CDR3: CASSGLGGSYEQYF. For the CDR3, the DNA is TGTGCCAGCAGCGGACTAGGGGGTTCCTACGAGCAGTACTTC.

The V call is TRBV2, the J call TRBJ2-4; the D gene is possibly TRBD2 (5 bases). Germline loops: CDR1 SNHLY, CDR2 FYNNEI. The CDR3 loop spans 16 amino acids. V lost 8 bases, J lost 0 bases, and 17 bases lay in between. The CDR3 DNA reads TGTGCCAGCTCGAAAGAGGCGGGTCTAGCCAAAAACATTCAGTACTTC. Its protein is CASSKEAGLAKNIQYF.

This clonotype was detected only a few times. The genes are TRBV3-1 and TRBJ2-4, with TRBD2 matching 8 bases. CDR1 is LGHDT and CDR2 is YNNKEL in the germline V gene (reference sequence). V was pared by 2 bases and J by 0 bases, with 6 bases of the junction left unmatched. The length of the CDR3 is 17 residues. The chain's CDR3 is CASSQPGGSPAKNIQYF. The CDR3 coding sequence is TGTGCCAGCAGCCAACCGGGGGGGTCGCCAGCCAAAAACATTCAGTACTTC.

This clonotype was picked up a small number of times. J is TRBJ2-7 and V is TRBV9, with D perhaps matching TRBD2 (5 bases). Trimming took off 4 bases at V and 5 bases at J, with 13 bases between the two ends. In germline, CDR1 is SGDLS, CDR2 YYNGEE. The CDR3 loop spans 13 amino acids. The CDR3 region has the DNA TGTGCCAGCAGCAAGGAGCAGACTAACGAGCAGTACTTC. It codes for CASSKEQTNEQYF.

The chain couples TRBV6-5 to TRBJ2-5; D is undetermined. The CDR3 runs to 11 residues. The V gene's germline CDR1 is MNHEY and CDR2 SVGAGI. The V end lost 5 bases, the J end lost 5 bases, and 6 bases lay between the germline ends. In nucleotides, the CDR3 is TGTGCCAGCAGTGCCCTTGAGACCCAGTACTTC. Translating it yields CASSALETQYF.

In this sample, this clonotype turned up a few times. The V call is TRBV5-8, the J call TRBJ1-2, with a weak D call TRBD1 (6 bases). The length of the CDR3 is 15 residues. Trimming took 2 bases from V and 4 from J, leaving 15 bases between them. The germline V gene has CDR1 SGHTS and CDR2 YDEGEE. DNA for the CDR3: TGTGCCAGCAGCTTACTCGGGGGGGGCAGCTATGGCTACACCTTC. Its translation: CASSLLGGGSYGYTF.

The sample holds a few counts of this clonotype. This chain links TRBV12-3 or TRBV12-4 with TRBJ2-2, with 8 bases matching TRBD1. The CDR3 spans 15 residues. The junction had 8 bases not matched to a gene; V was cut back by 6 bases and J by 5 bases. The CDR3 loop reads CASRPGQAITGELFF. CDR3 DNA: TGTGCCAGCAGACCGGGACAGGCCATTACCGGGGAGCTGTTTTTT.

The chain has TRBV6-6 and TRBJ2-1, with 12 nucleotides matching TRBD1. Germline CDR1 reads MNHNY; CDR2 reads SVGAGI (reference sequence). J gave up 5 bases and V 6 bases, and 17 bases lay outside the gene matches. CDR3 size: 19 residues. The CDR3 here is CASSDPGTGGRGAHNEQFF. The CDR3 coding sequence is TGTGCCAGCAGCGACCCCGGGACAGGGGGCCGGGGGGCACACAATGAGCAGTTCTTC.

This chain's CDR3 is CASSLEFAAIATQYF. CDR3 in DNA: TGTGCCAGCAGCTTAGAATTCGCGGCTATCGCTACCCAGTACTTC. J is TRBJ2-5 and V is TRBV7-9; D is undetermined. The CDR3 totals 15 residues. V was pared by 1 base and J by 8 bases, with 17 bases between. CDR1 SEHNR and CDR2 FQNEAQ come from the germline V gene (reference sequence).

The CDR3 DNA reads as TGTGCCAGCAGCCAATGGGGTAATCAGCCCCAGCATTTT. The encoded protein is CASSQWGNQPQHF. The J gene is TRBJ1-5, the V gene TRBV16; D is unclear. The V and J ends lost 1 base and 4 bases respectively, with 5 bases between them. CDR3 size: 13 residues. CDR1 and CDR2 from the germline V gene are KGHSY and FQNENV.

The J gene is TRBJ2-5, the V gene TRBV5-8, with D unresolved. V was clipped by 2 bases and J by 0 bases, with 14 bases between them. The CDR3 has 16 residues. The germline V gene encodes CDR1 SGHTS and CDR2 YDEGEE. The CDR3 reads CASSLSSHSYQETQYF. In DNA form, the CDR3 reads TGTGCCAGCAGCTTATCTTCCCACTCGTACCAAGAGACCCAGTACTTC.

This clonotype has just one count. The rearrangement uses TRBV27 and TRBJ2-5, with D unresolved. The CDR3 extends over 14 amino acids. Trimming shortened V by 3 bases and J by 5 bases, and 13 bases separated the two germline ends. The germline V gene has CDR1 MNHEY and CDR2 SMNVEV (reference sequence). CDR3: CASSLRWGWETQYF. Written as DNA, the CDR3 is TGTGCCAGCAGTTTGAGATGGGGTTGGGAGACCCAGTACTTC.

The chain uses TRBV25-1 and TRBJ2-3; D not certain. CDR1 and CDR2 from the germline V gene are MGHDK and SYGVNS. Trimming cost V 6 bases and J 0 bases, with 10 bases left between them. This CDR3 has 14 amino acids. CDR3 protein: CASSAWPSTDTQYF. The CDR3 nucleotides read TGTGCCAGCAGCGCCTGGCCCAGCACAGATACGCAGTATTTT.

The chain couples TRBV5-1 to TRBJ2-1; D uncertain. The germline V gene encodes CDR1 SGHRS and CDR2 YFSETQ. This CDR3 region has 16 residues. Trimming cost V 4 bases and J 0 bases, with 14 bases left between them. The CDR3 DNA reads as TGCGCCAGCAGCCTCCGGACGGAAACCTCCTACAATGAGCAGTTCTTC. Its translation is CASSLRTETSYNEQFF.

This clonotype has only a few counts. The chain carries TRBV29-1 and TRBJ1-3; D unresolved. This CDR3 spans 15 amino acids. CDR1 SQVTM and CDR2 ANQGSEA come from the germline V gene. The V end was cut by 1 base, the J end by 4 bases, with 14 bases between. The CDR3 region is CSVEGPNPKGNTIYF. The CDR3 DNA reads as TGCAGCGTTGAAGGGCCCAACCCGAAAGGAAACACCATATATTTT.

The J gene is TRBJ2-5, the V gene TRBV20-1; D not resolved. V lost 3 bases and J lost 5, with 16 bases in between. Germline-derived CDR1 and CDR2 are DFQATT and SNEGSKA (reference sequence). This CDR3 has 14 residues. CDR3 DNA sequence: TGCAGTGCTAGGGTCCCCGATGGTCAGGAGACCCAGTACTTC. Translating it yields CSARVPDGQETQYF.

This chain connects TRBV19 to TRBJ2-1; the match to TRBD1 covers 8 bases. There are 15 residues in the CDR3. Germline V gene lookup returns CDR1 LNHDA and CDR2 SQIVND (reference sequence). V lost 3 bases to trimming and J lost 8 bases; unmatched junction nucleotides: 9. DNA for the CDR3: TGTGCCAGTAGTATCCGGGACAGGTTCTTAGATGAGCAGTTCTTC. Encoded protein: CASSIRDRFLDEQFF.